The rows below give T cell receptor beta chains drawn from one sample of a study of response to subunit inactivated influenza vaccine. Using its own MiXCR run on the RT-PCR reads, TCRdb lists one record per CDR3 protein. The sample consists of 450,000 to 600,000 distinct CDR3 sequences, around 8% of them appearing once. Sequenced here: PBMCs from blood, sampled roughly 24 months after vaccination. These receptors all come from a man aged 50-75 years who received an inactivated influenza vaccine. Each CDR3 is given with its conserved first and last residue. The D gene is left open where the match is weak. Clone size, where shown, is once, few, many, or a class for clones that have expanded.

NA,TRBV11-2,TRBD1,TRBJ1-6,CASRGATGGYYNSPLHF,TGTGCCAGCAGGGGAGCGACAGGGGGCTACTATAATTCACCCCTCCACTTT
few,TRBV3-1,NA,TRBJ2-4,CASSQGSAKNIQYF,TGTGCCAGCAGCCAAGGTAGTGCCAAAAACATTCAGTACTTC
many,TRBV6-2/TRBV6-3,TRBD1,TRBJ1-5,CASSYSDRVANQPQHF,TGTGCCAGCAGTTACTCGGACAGGGTGGCCAATCAGCCCCAGCATTTT
NA,TRBV12-3/TRBV12-4,NA,TRBJ1-4,CASSLRQSTNEKLFF,TGTGCCAGCAGTTTGAGACAGTCAACTAATGAAAAACTGTTTTTT
NA,TRBV20-1,NA,TRBJ1-1,CSAIRSVNTEAFF,TGCAGTGCTATTCGGTCAGTAAACACTGAAGCTTTCTTT
few,TRBV12-5,NA,TRBJ2-5,CASALGGGGQETQYF,TGTGCTAGTGCCCTAGGGGGAGGAGGCCAAGAGACCCAGTACTTC
NA,TRBV20-1,TRBD2,TRBJ2-1,CSAPSGGGGSYNEQFF,TGCAGTGCTCCATCTGGGGGGGGAGGTTCCTACAATGAGCAGTTCTTC
many,TRBV10-3,TRBD2,TRBJ2-7,CAISEAAGVGEQYF,TGTGCCATCAGTGAAGCAGCGGGAGTGGGCGAGCAGTACTTC
few,TRBV4-2,NA,TRBJ2-5,CASSQDWAQGAQYF,TGTGCCAGCAGCCAAGATTGGGCCCAAGGGGCCCAGTACTTC
NA,TRBV19,NA,TRBJ1-5,CASGQGNQPQHF,TGTGCCAGTGGTCAGGGAAATCAGCCCCAGCATTTT
few,TRBV20-1,NA,TRBJ1-2,CSANRHGPPRTYGYTF,TGCAGTGCTAACCGACATGGGCCCCCACGTACCTATGGCTACACCTTC
few,TRBV7-9,NA,TRBJ1-5,CASSLFQPSTDQPQHF,TGTGCCAGCAGCTTGTTTCAGCCGAGCACAGATCAGCCCCAGCATTTT
few,TRBV7-8,NA,TRBJ1-2,CASSLGRLRTGYTF,TGTGCCAGCAGCTTAGGCAGGCTCCGAACGGGCTACACCTTC
few,TRBV7-2,TRBD2,TRBJ2-7,CASSLGLAGGSAYEQYF,TGTGCCAGCAGCCTGGGACTAGCGGGGGGGTCAGCCTACGAGCAGTACTTC
few,TRBV29-1,TRBD2,TRBJ2-1,CSVRGLAGRLYEQFF,TGCAGCGTCCGGGGACTAGCGGGAAGGTTGTATGAGCAGTTCTTC
NA,TRBV6-2/TRBV6-3,NA,TRBJ2-1,CASSSFSSSYNEQFF,TGTGCCAGCAGTTCTTTTAGTAGCTCCTACAATGAGCAGTTCTTC
few,TRBV6-1,NA,TRBJ1-1,CASNKGKTMNTEAFF,TGTGCCAGCAATAAAGGCAAGACTATGAACACTGAAGCTTTCTTT
NA,TRBV20-1,TRBD2,TRBJ2-3,CSARPSSGSGTDTQYF,TGCAGTGCTAGACCATCTAGCGGGAGTGGTACAGATACGCAGTATTTT
few,TRBV7-2,NA,TRBJ2-7,CASSFFGTHYEQYF,TGTGCCAGCAGCTTTTTCGGGACGCACTACGAGCAGTACTTC
NA,TRBV20-1,NA,TRBJ2-5,CSARGYSGNQETQYF,TGCAGTGCTAGAGGTTATTCGGGGAACCAAGAGACCCAGTACTTC
few,TRBV9,NA,TRBJ2-3,CASSVMGPSTDTQYF,TGTGCCAGCAGCGTGATGGGACCAAGCACAGATACGCAGTATTTT
few,TRBV10-3,TRBD1,TRBJ1-1,CAISPGTGSTEAFF,TGTGCCATCAGCCCCGGGACAGGGTCCACTGAAGCTTTCTTT
many,TRBV7-9,NA,TRBJ2-7,CATGLSSYEQYF,TGTGCCACCGGCCTGAGCTCCTACGAGCAGTACTTC
NA,TRBV11-2,NA,TRBJ2-3,CASSLTGLGTDTQYF,TGTGCCAGCAGCTTAACAGGCCTGGGCACAGATACGCAGTATTTT
many,TRBV6-1,NA,TRBJ1-6,CASSPLVGQNNSPLHF,TGTGCCAGCAGCCCTCTGGTTGGACAGAATAATTCACCCCTCCACTTT
NA,TRBV4-2,NA,TRBJ1-1,CASSQDWVGSLNTEAFF,TGTGCCAGCAGCCAAGATTGGGTCGGCAGCTTGAACACTGAAGCTTTCTTT
few,TRBV12-3/TRBV12-4,NA,TRBJ2-6,CASRRATGANVLTF,TGTGCCAGCAGGAGGGCTACTGGGGCCAACGTCCTGACTTTC
few,TRBV5-6,NA,TRBJ2-7,CASINSAGVRSYEQYF,TGTGCCAGCATCAATTCCGCAGGGGTTAGATCCTACGAGCAGTACTTC
few,TRBV20-1,NA,TRBJ2-1,CSTKKPAGVEQFF,TGCAGTACAAAAAAGCCTGCAGGGGTAGAGCAGTTCTTC
many,TRBV15,TRBD2,TRBJ2-7,CATSRGAGGPFEQYF,TGTGCCACCAGCAGAGGCGCGGGAGGGCCATTCGAGCAGTACTTC
NA,TRBV11-2,NA,TRBJ2-1,CASSLDPSPGAGQFF,TGTGCCAGCAGCTTAGATCCATCCCCGGGGGCCGGGCAGTTCTTC
few,TRBV2,TRBD1,TRBJ1-5,CASSGGNRGSNQPQHF,TGTGCCAGCAGCGGGGGAAACAGGGGAAGCAATCAGCCCCAGCATTTT